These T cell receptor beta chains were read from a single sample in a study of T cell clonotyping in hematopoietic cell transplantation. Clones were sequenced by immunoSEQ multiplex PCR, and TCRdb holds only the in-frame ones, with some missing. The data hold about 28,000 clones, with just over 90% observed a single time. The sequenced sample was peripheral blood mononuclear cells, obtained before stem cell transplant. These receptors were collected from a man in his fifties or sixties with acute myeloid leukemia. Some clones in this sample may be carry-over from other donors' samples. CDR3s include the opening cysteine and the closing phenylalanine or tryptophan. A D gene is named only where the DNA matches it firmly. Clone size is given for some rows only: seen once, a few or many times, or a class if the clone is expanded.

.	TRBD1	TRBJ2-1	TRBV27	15	CASSSEQGAWDEQFF	TGTGCCAGCAGTTCTGAACAGGGGGCTTGGGATGAGCAGTTCTTC
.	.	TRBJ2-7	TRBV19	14	CASSTERSSYEQYF	TGTGCCAGTAGTACGGAAAGGAGCTCCTACGAGCAGTACTTC
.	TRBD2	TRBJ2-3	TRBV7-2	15	CASSPWDYRTDTQYF	TGTGCCAGCAGCCCCTGGGACTACCGCACAGATACGCAGTATTTT
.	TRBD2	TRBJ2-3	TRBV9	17	CASSVATWGGSTDTQYF	TGTGCCAGCAGCGTAGCTACGTGGGGGGGGTCCACAGATACGCAGTATTTT
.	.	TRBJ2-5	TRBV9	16	CASSASGSYNKETQYF	TGTGCCAGCAGCGCCAGCGGTAGTTATAATAAAGAGACCCAGTACTTC
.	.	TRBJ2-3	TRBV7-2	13	CASCRDSGDTQYF	TGTGCCAGCTGCCGGGATTCGGGAGATACGCAGTATTTT
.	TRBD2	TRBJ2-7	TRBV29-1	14	CSVGLAGVGYEQYF	TGCAGCGTTGGACTAGCGGGAGTTGGGTACGAGCAGTACTTC
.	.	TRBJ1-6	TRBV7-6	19	CASSLALRGGERSPSPLHF	TGTGCCAGCAGCTTAGCGCTAAGGGGGGGGGAACGGAGTCCCTCACCCCTCCACTTT
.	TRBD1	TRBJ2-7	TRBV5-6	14	CASSETGVPYEQYF	TGTGCCAGCAGCGAGACAGGGGTACCCTACGAGCAGTACTTC
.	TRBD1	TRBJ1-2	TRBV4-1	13	CASSHGQGYGYTF	TGCGCCAGCAGCCATGGACAGGGCTATGGCTACACCTTC
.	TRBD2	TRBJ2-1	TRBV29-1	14	CSFRGLAQYNEQFF	TGCAGCTTCCGGGGACTAGCACAGTACAATGAGCAGTTCTTC
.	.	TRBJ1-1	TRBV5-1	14	CASSSLGTDTEAFF	TGCGCCAGCAGCTCGCTTGGAACGGACACTGAAGCTTTCTTT
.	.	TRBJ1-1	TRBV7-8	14	CASSHSTGITEAFF	TGTGCCAGCAGCCACAGTACAGGGATTACTGAAGCTTTCTTT
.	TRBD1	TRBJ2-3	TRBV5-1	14	CASGTGTGEDTQYF	TGCGCCAGCGGGACCGGGACAGGGGAAGATACGCAGTATTTT
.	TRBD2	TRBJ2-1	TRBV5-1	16	CASSPTSGRVYNEQFF	TGCGCCAGCAGCCCCACTAGCGGGAGGGTCTACAATGAGCAGTTCTTC
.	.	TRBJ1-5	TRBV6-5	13	CASSPTVLGPQHF	TGTGCCAGCAGTCCGACAGTCCTGGGGCCCCAGCATTTT
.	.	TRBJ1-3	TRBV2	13	CASSEGPRGTIYF	TGTGCCAGCAGTGAAGGGCCCCGGGGCACCATATATTTT
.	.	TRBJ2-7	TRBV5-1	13	CASSLSNNHEQYF	TGCGCCAGCAGCTTGTCGAATAACCACGAGCAGTACTTC
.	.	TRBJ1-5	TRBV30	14	CAWSVRLGRQPQHF	TGTGCCTGGAGTGTACGGTTGGGACGTCAGCCCCAGCATTTT
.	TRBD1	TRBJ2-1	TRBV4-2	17	CASSQPDRGATYNEQFF	TGTGCCAGCAGCCAGCCTGACAGGGGAGCTACCTACAATGAGCAGTTCTTC
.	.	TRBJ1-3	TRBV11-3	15	CASSLRGVSGNTIYF	TGTGCCAGCAGCCTCCGAGGGGTCTCTGGAAACACCATATATTTT
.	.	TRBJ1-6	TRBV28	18	CASSLPWTASSYNSPLHF	TGTGCCAGCAGTTTACCCTGGACAGCTAGCTCCTATAATTCACCCCTCCACTTT
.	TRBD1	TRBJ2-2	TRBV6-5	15	CASSRQGANTGELFF	TGTGCCAGCAGCCGACAGGGGGCGAACACCGGGGAGCTGTTTTTT
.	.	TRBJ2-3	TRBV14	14	CASSHPGAPDTQYF	TGTGCCAGCAGCCACCCAGGGGCCCCAGATACGCAGTATTTT
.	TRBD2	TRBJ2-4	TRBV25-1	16	CASSDPTEREDDIQYF	TGTGCCAGCAGTGACCCAACAGAGCGGGAGGATGACATTCAGTACTTC
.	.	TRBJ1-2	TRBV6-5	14	CASSYQGPGVGYTF	TGTGCCAGCAGTTACCAGGGCCCGGGTGTTGGCTACACCTTC
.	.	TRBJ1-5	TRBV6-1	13	CASSGNLGGAQHF	TGTGCCAGCAGTGGAAATTTGGGGGGCGCCCAGCATTTT
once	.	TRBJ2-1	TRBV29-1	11	CSVQPGDEQFF	TGCAGCGTTCAGCCCGGGGATGAGCAGTTCTTC
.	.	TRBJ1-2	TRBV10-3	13	CAISEPANYGYTF	TGTGCCATCAGTGAGCCGGCTAACTATGGCTACACCTTC
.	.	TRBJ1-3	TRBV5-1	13	CASSWESGNTIYF	TGCGCCAGCAGTTGGGAGAGTGGAAACACCATATATTTT
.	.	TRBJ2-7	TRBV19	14	CASSIAQGGYEQYF	TGTGCCAGTAGTATCGCCCAGGGAGGCTACGAGCAGTACTTC
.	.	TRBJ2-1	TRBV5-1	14	CAGAAQSSYNEQFF	TGCGCCGGCGCAGCGCAGAGCTCCTACAATGAGCAGTTCTTC
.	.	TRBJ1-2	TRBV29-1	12	CSVGTEDYGYTF	TGCAGCGTTGGGACAGAAGACTATGGCTACACCTTC
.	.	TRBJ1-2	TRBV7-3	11	CASSQGDGYTF	TGTGCCAGCAGCCAGGGTGATGGCTACACCTTC
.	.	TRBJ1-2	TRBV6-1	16	CASSEERGGLNYGYTF	TGTGCCAGCAGTGAAGAACGGGGAGGGCTTAACTATGGCTACACCTTC
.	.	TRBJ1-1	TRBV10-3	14	CAIKTAQLNTEAFF	TGTGCCATCAAAACGGCCCAGTTGAACACTGAAGCTTTCTTT
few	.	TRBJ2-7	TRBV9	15	CASSEGGGRLDEQYF	TGTGCCAGCAGCGAAGGTGGGGGGCGCTTGGACGAGCAGTACTTC
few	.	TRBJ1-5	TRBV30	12	CAWSEVGQPQHF	TGTGCCTGGAGTGAAGTTGGTCAGCCCCAGCATTTT
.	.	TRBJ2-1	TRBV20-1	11	CSAHSYNEQFF	TGCAGTGCTCACTCCTACAATGAGCAGTTCTTC
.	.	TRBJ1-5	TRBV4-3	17	CASSQDSPRARFRPQHF	TGCGCCAGCAGCCAAGATTCCCCCAGGGCTCGGTTCCGGCCCCAGCATTTT
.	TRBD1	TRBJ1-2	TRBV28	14	CASSPATGPGDYTF	TGTGCCAGCAGCCCCGCGACAGGGCCCGGGGACTACACCTTC
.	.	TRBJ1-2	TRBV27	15	CASSLSPGVDYGYTF	TGTGCCAGCAGTTTATCCCCAGGGGTGGACTATGGCTACACCTTC
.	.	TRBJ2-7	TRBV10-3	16	CAIRPRTAPGTYEQYF	TGTGCCATCAGGCCCCGGACGGCCCCGGGCACCTACGAGCAGTACTTC